This T cell receptor beta chain was recorded in a study of shared clonotypes between healthy human individuals. Trimming left V 6 bases short and J 6 bases short, with 12 bases between. Germline V CDR1 and CDR2: DFQATT, SNEGSKA (reference sequence). CDR3 length equals 11 residues. On this clone itself: Antigen: not known.

Whole-study findings and limits: A small donor pool kept down the genetic and exposure-history diversity that was represented. Memory subsets generally showed lower estimated richness than naive subsets.

Running of the assay took place at deep level. The assay was immunoSEQ multiplex PCR, and TCRdb's table has in-frame clones only and misses some. Of roughly 1,000,000 clones in the sample, about 80% are singletons; the top ten hold under 0.6%. Input material: memory CD4+ T cells from PBMCs. Indicated subset: CD45RA-negative fraction. The clonotype originates from a man aged 18 to 30 in good health. Some clones in this sample may be carry-over from other donors' samples. The rearrangement uses TRBV20-1 and TRBJ2-7, with D perhaps matching TRBD2 (5 bases). The CDR3 region is CSARSAGEQYF. The CDR3 DNA reads as TGCAGTGCACGGAGCGCGGGCGAGCAGTACTTC.